The 6 T cell receptor beta chains presented below share a single source sample, sequenced in a study of blood T cell repertoires in COVID-19. Profiled with immunoSEQ multiplex PCR; TCRdb holds only in-frame clones, not every one. The sample holds some 530,000 clones, 88% seen once. Sequenced sample: PBMCs or T cells enriched from blood (not recorded which). These receptors all stem from a woman aged 55-70 years who had recovered from COVID-19.

The V gene is TRBV15, the J gene TRBJ2-3, with D possibly being TRBD1 (6 bases). Germline V lookup: CDR1 LNHNV, CDR2 YYDKDF (reference sequence). The CDR3 sequence is 16 residues long. Between the trimmed V and J ends, which lost 3 bases and 4 bases, there was a span of 17 bases. The DNA of the CDR3 is TGTGCCACCAGCAGCCCCACAGGGACCCATCCAGATACGCAGTATTTT. This codes for CATSSPTGTHPDTQYF.

As regards this clone: The same CDR3 is also encoded by other DNA sequences in this sample. The V gene is TRBV3-1 (or the pseudogene TRBV3-2), the J gene TRBJ1-1; 8 nucleotides align to TRBD1. The germline gives CDR1 LGHDT, CDR2 YNNKEL (reference sequence). V lost 1 base and J lost 4; bases outside the gene matches: 2. The CDR3 is made up of 14 amino acids. The CDR3 loop is CASSQGTGRTEAFF. The CDR3 DNA follows: TGTGCCAGCAGCCAAGGGACAGGGCGCACTGAAGCTTTCTTT.

The chain joins TRBV3-1 (or the pseudogene TRBV3-2) to TRBJ1-1; D might be TRBD1 (6 bases). From germline, CDR1 is LGHDT and CDR2 YNNKEL (reference sequence). This CDR3 is 16 amino acids long. The V gene lost 3 bases and the J gene lost 1 base, with 15 bases spanning the gap. As DNA, the CDR3 is TGTGCCAGCAGCCAGCCACTAGGGGGATCGAACACTGAAGCTTTCTTT. Translating it yields CASSQPLGGSNTEAFF.

This clone is a singleton in its sample. J is TRBJ1-1 and V is TRBV27; tentatively, D is TRBD1 (5 bases). Trimming stripped 4 bases from V and 5 bases from J, with 14 bases between. The V gene's germline CDR1 is MNHEY and CDR2 SMNVEV (reference sequence). There are 14 residues in the CDR3. The CDR3 loop is CASSYRPGGTEAFF. CDR3 coding DNA: TGTGCCAGCAGTTATCGCCCCGGGGGGACTGAAGCTTTCTTT.

In its sample, this clone was seen once. This rearrangement joins TRBV6-5 to TRBJ2-3; D is unresolved. Trimming pared 6 bases from V and 2 bases from J, leaving 6 bases between. Germline V gene sequence: CDR1 MNHEY, CDR2 SVGAGI. The CDR3 runs to 12 residues. The DNA for the CDR3 is TGTGCCAGCAGGCGGAACACAGATACGCAGTATTTT. This sequence encodes CASRRNTDTQYF.

The rearrangement links TRBV24-1 to TRBJ1-1, with D perhaps TRBD1 (6 bases). The CDR3 extends over 14 amino acids. V was pared by 3 bases and J by 4 bases, with 11 bases between. The germline gives CDR1 KGHDR, CDR2 SFDVKD. The chain's CDR3 is CATSDNRAGTEAFF. In nucleotides, the CDR3 is TGTGCCACCAGTGATAACAGGGCCGGCACTGAAGCTTTCTTT.